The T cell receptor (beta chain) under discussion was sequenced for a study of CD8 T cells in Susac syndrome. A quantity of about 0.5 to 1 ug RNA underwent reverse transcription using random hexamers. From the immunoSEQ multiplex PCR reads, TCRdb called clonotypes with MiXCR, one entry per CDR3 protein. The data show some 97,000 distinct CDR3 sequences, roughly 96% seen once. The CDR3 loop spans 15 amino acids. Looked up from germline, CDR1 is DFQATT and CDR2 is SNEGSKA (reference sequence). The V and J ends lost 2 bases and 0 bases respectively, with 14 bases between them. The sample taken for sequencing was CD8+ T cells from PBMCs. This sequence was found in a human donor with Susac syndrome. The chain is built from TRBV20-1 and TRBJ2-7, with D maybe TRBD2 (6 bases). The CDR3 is CSARSGDSSSYEQYF. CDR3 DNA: TGCAGTGCTAGAAGTGGGGACTCTAGCTCCTACGAGCAGTACTTC.